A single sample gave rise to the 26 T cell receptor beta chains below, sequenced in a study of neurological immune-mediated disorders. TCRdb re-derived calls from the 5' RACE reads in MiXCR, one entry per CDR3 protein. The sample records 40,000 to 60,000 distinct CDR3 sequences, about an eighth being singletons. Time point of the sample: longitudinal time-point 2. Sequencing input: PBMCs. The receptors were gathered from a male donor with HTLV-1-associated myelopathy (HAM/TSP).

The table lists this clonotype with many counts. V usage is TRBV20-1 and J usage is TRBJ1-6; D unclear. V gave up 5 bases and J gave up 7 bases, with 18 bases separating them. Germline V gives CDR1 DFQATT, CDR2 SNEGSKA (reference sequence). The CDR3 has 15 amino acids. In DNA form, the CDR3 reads TGCAGTGCTTTTTCCCTCAACCGGCAGAATTCACCCCTCCACTTT. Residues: CSAFSLNRQNSPLHF.

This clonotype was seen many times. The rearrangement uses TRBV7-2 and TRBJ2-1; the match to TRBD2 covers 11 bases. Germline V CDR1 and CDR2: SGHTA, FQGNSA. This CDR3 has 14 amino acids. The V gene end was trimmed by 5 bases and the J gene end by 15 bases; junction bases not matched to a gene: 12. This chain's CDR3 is CASSISSGGASGFF. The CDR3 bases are TGTGCCAGCAGCATTAGTAGCGGGGGGGCGTCGGGGTTCTTC. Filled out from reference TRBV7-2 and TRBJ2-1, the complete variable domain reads GAGVSQSPSNKVTEKGKDVELRCDPISGHTALYWYRQSLGQGLEFLIYFQGNSAPDKSGLPSDRFSAERTGGSVSTLTIQRTQQEDSAVYLCASSISSGGASGFFGPGTRLTVL.

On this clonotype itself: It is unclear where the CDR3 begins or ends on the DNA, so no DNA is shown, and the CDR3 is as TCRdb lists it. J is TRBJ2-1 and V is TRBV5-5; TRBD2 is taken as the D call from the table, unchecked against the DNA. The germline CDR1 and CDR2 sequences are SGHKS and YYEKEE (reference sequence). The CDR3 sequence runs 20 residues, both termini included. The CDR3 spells CASSFYICSGPGGFYNEQFF.

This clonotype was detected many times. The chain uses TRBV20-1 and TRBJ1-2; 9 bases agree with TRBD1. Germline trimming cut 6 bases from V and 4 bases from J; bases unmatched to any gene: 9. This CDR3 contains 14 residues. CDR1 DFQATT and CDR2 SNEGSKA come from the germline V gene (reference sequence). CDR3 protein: CSARETGGFYGYTF. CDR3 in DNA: TGCAGTGCCCGTGAGACAGGGGGTTTCTATGGCTACACCTTC.

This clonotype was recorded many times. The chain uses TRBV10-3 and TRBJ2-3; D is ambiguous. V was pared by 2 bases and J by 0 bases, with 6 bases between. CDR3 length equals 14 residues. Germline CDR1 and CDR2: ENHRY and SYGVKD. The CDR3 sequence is CAISEMASTDTQYF. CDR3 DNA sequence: TGTGCCATCAGTGAGATGGCTAGCACAGATACGCAGTATTTT.

Here the CDR3 reads CASSLGDPQETQYF. The CDR3 nucleotides are TGCGCCAGCAGCTTAGGGGACCCCCAAGAGACCCAGTACTTC. The chain uses TRBV5-1 and TRBJ2-5, with D possibly being TRBD1 or TRBD2 (5 bases each). The germline CDR1 and CDR2 sequences are SGHRS and YFSETQ. V gave up 2 bases and J gave up 1 base, with 9 bases separating them. The CDR3 runs to 14 residues. Complete variable domain (other parts from reference TRBV5-1 and TRBJ2-5): KAGVTQTPRYLIKTRGQQVTLSCSPISGHRSVSWYQQTPGQGLQFLFEYFSETQRNKGNFPGRFSGRQFSNSRSEMNVSTLELGDSALYLCASSLGDPQETQYFGPGTRLLVL.

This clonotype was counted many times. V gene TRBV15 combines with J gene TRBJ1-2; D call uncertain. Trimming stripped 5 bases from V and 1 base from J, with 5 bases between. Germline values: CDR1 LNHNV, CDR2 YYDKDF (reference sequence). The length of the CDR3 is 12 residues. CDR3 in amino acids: CATSFGNYGYTF. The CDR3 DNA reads TGTGCCACCAGCTTCGGTAACTATGGCTACACCTTC. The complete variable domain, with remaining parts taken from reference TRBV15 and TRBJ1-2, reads DAMVIQNPRYQVTQFGKPVTLSCSQTLNHNVMYWYQQKSSQAPKLLFHYYDKDFNNEADTPDNFQSRRPNTSFCFLDIRSPGLGDTAMYLCATSFGNYGYTFGSGTRLTVV.

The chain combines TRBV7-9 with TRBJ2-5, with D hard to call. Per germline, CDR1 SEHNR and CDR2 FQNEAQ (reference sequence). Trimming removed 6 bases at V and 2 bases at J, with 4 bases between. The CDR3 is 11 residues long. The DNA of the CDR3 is TGTGCCAGCAGTCGTCAAGAGACCCAGTACTTC. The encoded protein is CASSRQETQYF.

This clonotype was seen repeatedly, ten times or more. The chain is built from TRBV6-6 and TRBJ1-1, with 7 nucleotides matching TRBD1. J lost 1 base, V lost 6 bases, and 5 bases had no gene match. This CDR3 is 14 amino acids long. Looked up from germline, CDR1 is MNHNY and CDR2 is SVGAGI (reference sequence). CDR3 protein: CASRWTGPNTEAFF. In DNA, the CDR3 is TGTGCCAGCAGGTGGACAGGACCGAACACTGAAGCTTTCTTT.

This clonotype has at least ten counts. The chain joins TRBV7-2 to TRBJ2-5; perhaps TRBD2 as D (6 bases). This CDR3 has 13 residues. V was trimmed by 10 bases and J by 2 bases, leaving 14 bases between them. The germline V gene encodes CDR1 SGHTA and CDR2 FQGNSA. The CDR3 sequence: CATAGRLQETQYF. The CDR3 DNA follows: TGTGCCACCGCGGGGCGGCTACAAGAGACCCAGTACTTC.

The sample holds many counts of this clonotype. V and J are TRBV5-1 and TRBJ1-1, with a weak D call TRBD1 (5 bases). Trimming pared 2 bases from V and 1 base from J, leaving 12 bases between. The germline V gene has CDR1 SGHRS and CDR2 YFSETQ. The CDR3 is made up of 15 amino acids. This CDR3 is CASSFRGAPNTEAFF. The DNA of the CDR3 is TGCGCCAGCAGCTTTAGGGGTGCCCCGAACACTGAAGCTTTCTTT.

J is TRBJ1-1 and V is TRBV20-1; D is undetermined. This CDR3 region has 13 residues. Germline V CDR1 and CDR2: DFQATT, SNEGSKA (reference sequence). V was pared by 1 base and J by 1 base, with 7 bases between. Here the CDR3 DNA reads TGCAGTGCTAGAGTTTGGCGGAACACTGAAGCTTTCTTT. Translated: CSARVWRNTEAFF.

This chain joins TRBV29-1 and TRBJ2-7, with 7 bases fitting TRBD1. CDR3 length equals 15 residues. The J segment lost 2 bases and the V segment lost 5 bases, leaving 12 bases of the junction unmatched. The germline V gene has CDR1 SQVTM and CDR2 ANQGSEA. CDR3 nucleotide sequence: TGCAGCGTTATCCCCGGGACAGCAAACGCCTACGAGCAGTACTTC. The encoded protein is CSVIPGTANAYEQYF.

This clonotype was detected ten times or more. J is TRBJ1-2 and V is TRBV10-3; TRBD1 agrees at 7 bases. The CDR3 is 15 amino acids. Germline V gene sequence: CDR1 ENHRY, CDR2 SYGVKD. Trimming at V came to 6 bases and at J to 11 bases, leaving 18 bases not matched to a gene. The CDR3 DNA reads TGTGCCATCAGGGAGCACAGGGGCGCGACCAGCCGGTACACCTTC. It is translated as CAIREHRGATSRYTF.

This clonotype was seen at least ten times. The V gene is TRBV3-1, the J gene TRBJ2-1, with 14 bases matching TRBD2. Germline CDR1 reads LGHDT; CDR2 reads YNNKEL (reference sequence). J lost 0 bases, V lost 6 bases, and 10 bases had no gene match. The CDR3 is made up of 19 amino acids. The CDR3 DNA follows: TGTGCCAGCAGTCAGAAGACTAGCGGGGGGGACAGCTCCTACAATGAGCAGTTCTTC. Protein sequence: CASSQKTSGGDSSYNEQFF.

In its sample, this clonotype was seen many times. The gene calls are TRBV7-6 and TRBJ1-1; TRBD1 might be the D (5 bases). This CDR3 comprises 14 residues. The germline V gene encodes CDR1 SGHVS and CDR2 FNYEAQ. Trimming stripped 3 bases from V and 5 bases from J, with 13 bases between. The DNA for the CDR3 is TGTGCCAGCAGCTTGGGGGGAAAGGGAACTGAAGCTTTCTTT. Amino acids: CASSLGGKGTEAFF.

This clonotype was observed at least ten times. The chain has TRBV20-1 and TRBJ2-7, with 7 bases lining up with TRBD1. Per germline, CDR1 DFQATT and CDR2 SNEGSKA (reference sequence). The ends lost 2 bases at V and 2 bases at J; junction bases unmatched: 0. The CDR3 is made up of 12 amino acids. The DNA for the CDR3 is TGCAGTGCTAGAACAGGGGCCTACGAGCAGTACTTC. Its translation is CSARTGAYEQYF.

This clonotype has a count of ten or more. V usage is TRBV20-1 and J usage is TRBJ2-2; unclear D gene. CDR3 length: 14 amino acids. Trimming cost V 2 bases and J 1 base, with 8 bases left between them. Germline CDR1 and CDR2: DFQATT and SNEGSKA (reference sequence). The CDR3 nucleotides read TGCAGTGCTAGACAGTCCCTGAACACCGGGGAGCTGTTTTTT. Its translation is CSARQSLNTGELFF.

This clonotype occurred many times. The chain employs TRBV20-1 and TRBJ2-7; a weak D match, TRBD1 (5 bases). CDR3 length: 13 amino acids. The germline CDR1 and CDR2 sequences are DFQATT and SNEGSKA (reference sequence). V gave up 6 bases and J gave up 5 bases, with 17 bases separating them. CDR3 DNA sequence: TGCAGTGCCAAGGGTGGGGCAGCCCACGAGCAGTACTTC. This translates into CSAKGGAAHEQYF.

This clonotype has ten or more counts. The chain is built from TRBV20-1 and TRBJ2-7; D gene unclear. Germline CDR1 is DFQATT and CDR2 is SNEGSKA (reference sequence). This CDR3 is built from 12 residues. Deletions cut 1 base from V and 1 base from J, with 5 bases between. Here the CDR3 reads CSARGPSYEQYF. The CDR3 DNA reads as TGCAGTGCTAGAGGGCCGTCCTACGAGCAGTACTTC.

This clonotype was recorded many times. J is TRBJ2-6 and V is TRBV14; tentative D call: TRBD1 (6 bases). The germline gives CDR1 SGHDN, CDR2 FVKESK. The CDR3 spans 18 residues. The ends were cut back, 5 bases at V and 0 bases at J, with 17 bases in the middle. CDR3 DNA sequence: TGTGCCAGCAGCGATTTACAGGGACCCCTCTCTGGGGCCAACGTCCTGACTTTC. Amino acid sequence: CASSDLQGPLSGANVLTF.

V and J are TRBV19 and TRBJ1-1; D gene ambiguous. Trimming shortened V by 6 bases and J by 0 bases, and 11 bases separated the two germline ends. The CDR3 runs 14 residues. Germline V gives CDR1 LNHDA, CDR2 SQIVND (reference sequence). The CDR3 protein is CASRQVRMNTEAFF. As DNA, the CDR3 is TGTGCCAGTAGGCAGGTCAGGATGAACACTGAAGCTTTCTTT.

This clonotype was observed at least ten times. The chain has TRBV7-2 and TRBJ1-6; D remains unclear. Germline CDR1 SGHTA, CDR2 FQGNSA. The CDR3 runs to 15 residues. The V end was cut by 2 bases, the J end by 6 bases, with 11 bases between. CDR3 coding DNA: TGTGCCAGCAGCTTATTAGCCGGATCTAATTCACCCCTCCACTTT. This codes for CASSLLAGSNSPLHF.

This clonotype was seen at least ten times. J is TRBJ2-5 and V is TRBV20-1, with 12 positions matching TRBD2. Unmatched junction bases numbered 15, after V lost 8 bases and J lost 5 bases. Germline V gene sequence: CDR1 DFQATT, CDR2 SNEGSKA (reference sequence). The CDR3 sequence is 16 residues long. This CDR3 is CSRRRLAGGPMETQYF. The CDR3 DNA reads TGCAGTCGAAGAAGGCTAGCGGGGGGGCCCATGGAGACCCAGTACTTC.

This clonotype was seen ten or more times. CDR3 region: CASSSRGQGKEKLFF. The CDR3 nucleotides are TGCGCCAGCAGCTCCCGGGGACAGGGGAAAGAAAAACTGTTTTTT. The V call is TRBV5-1, the J call TRBJ1-4; 10 nucleotides line up with TRBD1. Germline CDR1 is SGHRS and CDR2 is YFSETQ. V trimming: 3 bases; J trimming: 8 bases; junction bases outside the gene matches: 7. This CDR3 has 15 amino acids.

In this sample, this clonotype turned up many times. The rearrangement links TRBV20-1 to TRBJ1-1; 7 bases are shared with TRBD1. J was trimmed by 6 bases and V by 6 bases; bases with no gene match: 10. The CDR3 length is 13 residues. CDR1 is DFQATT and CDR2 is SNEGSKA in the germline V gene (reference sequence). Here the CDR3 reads CSATQGGISEAFF. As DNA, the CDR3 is TGCAGTGCGACTCAGGGGGGGATCTCTGAAGCTTTCTTT.